This entry concerns a single T cell receptor (beta chain). Its antigen is not known. Sequenced by immunoSEQ multiplex PCR; TCRdb stores in-frame clones only, minus some. The sample gives roughly 35,000 clones, under 90% of which show up once; around 10% is in the top ten. This sample is drawn from a study of T cell responses to AZD1222 COVID-19 vaccine. Findings and caveats of the study: The number of AZD1222 recipients seropositive at baseline was only 5 to 7. Donors were mostly white British, more females; clonal diversity possibly underestimated.

Trimming pared 4 bases from V and 4 bases from J, leaving 16 bases between. The CDR3 contains 15 residues. Germline V lookup: CDR1 SEHNR, CDR2 FQNEAQ (reference sequence). This receptor was taken from an adult who received the AZD1222 COVID-19 vaccine. Sequencing was performed on peripheral blood, taken 28 days after the second AZD1222 dose. The chain recombines TRBV7-9 with TRBJ1-2, with D perhaps TRBD1 (5 bases). CDR3 DNA: TGTGCCAGCAGCTCCCCTTGGGGGTTTGGCTATGGCTACACCTTC. It specifies CASSSPWGFGYGYTF.